Below are 30 T cell receptor beta chains sequenced from a single sample in a study of technical replicates of blood from a few donors. Only in-frame clones appear in the TCRdb table, and some are missing; sequencing was by immunoSEQ multiplex PCR. The sample carries roughly 82,000 clones, over 95% recorded once. Sequencing was carried out using T cells isolated from PBMCs. These receptors were taken from a human donor in good health.

V and J are TRBV27 and TRBJ2-7; maybe TRBD1 (5 bases). In germline, CDR1 is MNHEY, CDR2 SMNVEV (reference sequence). V lost 1 base and J lost 0, with 7 bases in between. CDR3 length equals 14 residues. The CDR3 reads CASSLFQGSYEQYF. The CDR3 bases are TGTGCCAGCAGTTTATTCCAGGGCTCCTACGAGCAGTACTTC.

This rearrangement joins TRBV9 to TRBJ2-7; TRBD2 matches 9 bases. There are 16 residues in the CDR3. Trimming took 0 bases from V and 3 from J; bases not matched to a gene: 7. The V gene's germline CDR1 is SGDLS and CDR2 YYNGEE. The CDR3 sequence: CASSVDGTSSIYEQYF. The DNA of the CDR3 is TGTGCCAGCAGCGTAGATGGGACTAGCAGTATCTACGAGCAGTACTTC.

This clone was counted between two and nine times. The rearrangement uses TRBV9 and TRBJ2-2, with D hard to call. Germline V gene sequence: CDR1 SGDLS, CDR2 YYNGEE. The V and J ends lost 0 bases and 7 bases respectively, with 4 bases between them. CDR3 length: 12 residues. The CDR3: CASSVVNGELFF. The CDR3 bases are TGTGCCAGCAGCGTAGTTAACGGGGAGCTGTTTTTT.

The V call is TRBV5-1, the J call TRBJ2-6, with a weak D call TRBD1 (5 bases). This CDR3 is 18 amino acids long. CDR1 and CDR2 (germline): SGHRS, YFSETQ. Trimming removed 2 bases at V and 0 bases at J, with 15 bases between. In DNA form, the CDR3 reads TGCGCCAGCAGCTTACTGGCAGGGTCTAGCTCTGGGGCCAACGTCCTGACTTTC. This encodes CASSLLAGSSSGANVLTF.

This chain links TRBV5-6 with TRBJ1-2, with D tentatively TRBD1 (5 bases). The germline V and J ends were trimmed by 1 base and 8 bases, with 12 bases remaining between them. CDR1 is SGHDT and CDR2 is YYEEEE in the germline V gene. CDR3 length equals 13 residues. In DNA, the CDR3 is TGTGCCAGCAGCTTGCGGGGGGTTAGGGGCTACACCTTC. Its protein product is CASSLRGVRGYTF. The full variable domain, rest sourced from reference TRBV5-6 and TRBJ1-2, is DAGVTQSPTHLIKTRGQQVTLRCSPKSGHDTVSWYQQALGQGPQFIFQYYEEEERQRGNFPDRFSGHQFPNYSSELNVNALLLGDSALYLCASSLRGVRGYTFGSGTRLTVV.

The rearrangement joins TRBV29-1 to TRBJ1-2; possible D gene TRBD1, 6 bases. Germline-derived CDR1 and CDR2 are SQVTM and ANQGSEA. Trimming took off 4 bases at V and 4 bases at J, with 13 bases between the two ends. This CDR3 is built from 13 residues. DNA of the CDR3: TGCAGCGTTGTGGGGGGGCTCGCCTATGGCTACACCTTC. Amino acids: CSVVGGLAYGYTF.

This clone was recorded only once. V and J are TRBV29-1 and TRBJ2-5, with 8 bases identical to TRBD2. This CDR3 contains 13 residues. J gave up 3 bases and V 1 base, and 1 base lay outside the gene matches. Germline CDR1 reads SQVTM; CDR2 reads ANQGSEA. DNA for the CDR3: TGCAGCGTTGAAGTTAGCGGGGAAGAGACCCAGTACTTC. As protein: CSVEVSGEETQYF.

This chain joins TRBV2 and TRBJ2-7; 7 bases agree with TRBD1. The CDR3 loop spans 12 amino acids. The V and J ends lost 6 bases and 2 bases, in that order; junction bases with no gene match: 1. CDR1 is SNHLY, CDR2 FYNNEI, per germline. The CDR3 DNA is TGTGCCAGCAGGCAGGGGGCCTACGAGCAGTACTTC. This gives the protein CASRQGAYEQYF.

This CDR3 reads CASSAGLDIMRDTQYF. CDR3 nucleotides: TGTGCCAGCAGCGCCGGACTAGATATTATGAGAGATACGCAGTATTTT. The chain joins TRBV9 to TRBJ2-3; TRBD2 aligns across 7 bases. After removal of 3 bases from V and 5 bases from J, the junction contained 12 bases not matched to a gene. The CDR3 is made up of 16 amino acids. Looked up from germline, CDR1 is SGDLS and CDR2 is YYNGEE. The complete variable domain, with remaining parts taken from reference TRBV9 and TRBJ2-3, reads DSGVTQTPKHLITATGQRVTLRCSPRSGDLSVYWYQQSLDQGLQFLIQYYNGEERAKGNILERFSAQQFPDLHSELNLSSLELGDSALYFCASSAGLDIMRDTQYFGPGTRLTVL.

This chain links TRBV4-1 with TRBJ1-1; D unresolved. CDR1 and CDR2 (germline): MGHRA, YSYEKL. Trimming took 3 bases from V and 1 from J, leaving 9 bases between them. The CDR3 sequence is 14 residues long. In DNA, the CDR3 is TGCGCCAGCAGCCAGACCAGGCAGAACACTGAAGCTTTCTTT. This sequence encodes CASSQTRQNTEAFF.

This chain links TRBV6-5 with TRBJ2-1; D call uncertain. CDR3 length equals 11 residues. Germline assignment: CDR1 MNHEY and CDR2 SVGAGI. V dropped 4 bases and J dropped 10 bases, with 8 bases sitting between them. The CDR3 here is CASSSDGEQFF. The CDR3 nucleotides are TGTGCCAGCAGTTCAGACGGGGAGCAGTTCTTC.

The rearrangement links TRBV11-2 to TRBJ2-7, with 12 nucleotides matching TRBD2. CDR3 length equals 15 residues. V was clipped by 1 base and J by 6 bases; unmatched bases: 4. Germline CDR1 SGHAT, CDR2 FQNNGV. The CDR3 is CASSLGSSGRAEQYF. CDR3 sequence (DNA): TGTGCCAGCAGCTTAGGTTCTAGCGGGAGGGCCGAGCAGTACTTC.

The CDR3 nucleotides are TGCAGCGTTGGTGGTGGGATTACTGGGAGGCTTTCGACAGATACGCAGTATTTT. It encodes CSVGGGITGRLSTDTQYF. J is TRBJ2-3 and V is TRBV29-1, with D perhaps matching TRBD2 (6 bases). V gave up 4 bases and J gave up 3 bases, with 26 bases separating them. Germline assignment: CDR1 SQVTM and CDR2 ANQGSEA. The length of the CDR3 is 18 residues.

This clone was counted once. The gene calls are TRBV11-3 and TRBJ1-1; 8 bases align to TRBD1. The germline gives CDR1 SGHNT, CDR2 YENEEA. This CDR3 region has 12 residues. J was trimmed by 11 bases and V by 5 bases; bases with no gene match: 7. CDR3 DNA: TGTGCCAGCAGCAAAGAGACAGGGGTGGCTTTCTTT. Its translation is CASSKETGVAFF.

This clone has only one observation. V usage is TRBV9 and J usage is TRBJ1-5; the match to TRBD1 covers 7 bases. J gave up 2 bases and V 0 bases, and 8 bases lay outside the gene matches. This CDR3 contains 17 residues. CDR1 SGDLS and CDR2 YYNGEE come from the germline V gene. This chain's CDR3 is CASSVGQGEWGNQPQHF. CDR3 coding DNA: TGTGCCAGCAGCGTAGGGCAGGGGGAATGGGGCAATCAGCCCCAGCATTTT.

The rearrangement joins TRBV9 to TRBJ1-3; D gene ambiguous. The CDR3 length is 16 residues. Germline CDR1 and CDR2: SGDLS and YYNGEE. Trimming pared 0 bases from V and 0 bases from J, leaving 10 bases between. CDR3 sequence: CASSVDVYNSGNTIYF. The CDR3 region has the DNA TGTGCCAGCAGCGTAGATGTTTATAACTCTGGAAACACCATATATTTT.

This chain connects TRBV6-5 to TRBJ1-2; 8 bases are shared with TRBD1. Germline CDR1 MNHEY, CDR2 SVGAGI. V shed 0 bases, J shed 5 bases, and the junction held 5 bases outside the gene matches. This CDR3 spans 15 amino acids. CDR3 residues: CASSYSRGRHYGYTF. CDR3 bases: TGTGCCAGCAGTTACTCCAGGGGGCGCCATTATGGCTACACCTTC.

The chain recombines TRBV7-6 with TRBJ1-1; D possibly corresponds to TRBD1 (5 bases). The V gene lost 5 bases and the J gene lost 2 bases, with 6 bases spanning the gap. The CDR3 spans 12 residues. The germline V gene encodes CDR1 SGHVS and CDR2 FNYEAQ. The CDR3: CASSRGNTEAFF. The CDR3 DNA reads TGTGCCAGCAGCAGGGGTAACACTGAAGCTTTCTTT. Based on the CDR3 plus reference TRBV7-6 and TRBJ1-1, the full variable domain is GAGVSQSPRYKVTKRGQDVALRCDPISGHVSLYWYRQALGQGPEFLTYFNYEAQQDKSGLPNDRFSAERPEGSISTLTIQRTEQRDSAMYRCASSRGNTEAFFGQGTRLTVV.

V is TRBV2 and J is TRBJ1-1; TRBD1 is a possible D gene (5 bases). The CDR3 covers 12 residues. Trimming stripped 6 bases from V and 1 base from J, with 6 bases between. Germline V CDR1 and CDR2: SNHLY, FYNNEI. The chain's CDR3 is CASRGGNTEAFF. The CDR3, as DNA: TGTGCCAGCAGGGGGGGGAACACTGAAGCTTTCTTT.

The gene calls are TRBV6-1 and TRBJ2-5; D is unresolved. The tail of the sequence fits TRBJ2-7 better, so the J call may be wrong. The CDR3 covers 10 residues. CDR1 MNHNS and CDR2 SASEGT come from the germline V gene. CDR3 sequence reads: CASSLYEQYF. The CDR3 DNA follows: TGTGCCAGCAGTCTCTACGAGCAGTACTTC.

The chain couples TRBV9 to TRBJ1-1; 8 nucleotides align to TRBD1. There are 15 residues in the CDR3. The trim removed 5 bases at V and 5 bases at J, leaving 11 bases unmatched. Germline CDR1 reads SGDLS; CDR2 reads YYNGEE. The CDR3 loop reads CASSGPGQGRTEAFF. As DNA, the CDR3 is TGTGCCAGCAGTGGTCCTGGACAGGGTCGGACTGAAGCTTTCTTT.

The table lists this clone with a count of one. The V and J genes are TRBV5-1 and TRBJ2-7; 11 nucleotides match TRBD2. J lost 2 bases, V lost 2 bases, and 3 bases had no gene match. Germline V CDR1 and CDR2: SGHRS, YFSETQ. CDR3 size: 15 residues. In DNA form, the CDR3 reads TGCGCCAGCAGCTTCACTAGCGGGGGTACCTACGAGCAGTACTTC. This codes for CASSFTSGGTYEQYF.

The chain recombines TRBV7-9 with TRBJ1-1; no clear D gene. This CDR3 region has 13 residues. The V end was cut by 1 base, the J end by 5 bases, with 8 bases between. The V gene's germline CDR1 is SEHNR and CDR2 FQNEAQ (reference sequence). CDR3 bases: TGTGCCAGCAGCTTAGATACCGGGACTGAAGCTTTCTTT. Amino acids: CASSLDTGTEAFF. Full variable domain (remainder filled in from reference TRBV7-9 and TRBJ1-1): DTGVSQNPRHKITKRGQNVTFRCDPISEHNRLYWYRQTLGQGPEFLTYFQNEAQLEKSRLLSDRFSAERPKGSFSTLEIQRTEQGDSAMYLCASSLDTGTEAFFGQGTRLTVV.

The rearrangement links TRBV6-5 to TRBJ2-1, with D possibly matching TRBD2 (6 bases). This CDR3 comprises 15 residues. Germline loops: CDR1 MNHEY, CDR2 SVGAGI. V lost 5 bases and J lost 0, with 11 bases in between. The DNA for the CDR3 is TGTGCCAGCAGTAATAGCGGCCTCTCCTACAATGAGCAGTTCTTC. This encodes CASSNSGLSYNEQFF.

The table lists this clone with a count of one. This chain links TRBV7-2 with TRBJ2-3; TRBD1 matches 9 bases. Germline V gene sequence: CDR1 SGHTA, CDR2 FQGNSA. The CDR3 length is 15 residues. With 6 bases clipped from V and 6 bases from J, the junction kept 10 bases outside the gene matches. The CDR3 here is CASSPDRGAADTQYF. In DNA, the CDR3 is TGTGCCAGCAGTCCTGACAGGGGGGCGGCGGATACGCAGTATTTT.

The chain links TRBV6-6 to TRBJ1-5, with D uncertain. V dropped 4 bases and J dropped 1 base, with 5 bases sitting between them. Per the germline V gene, CDR1 is MNHNY and CDR2 is SVGAGI (reference sequence). The length of the CDR3 is 13 residues. The CDR3 sequence: CASSLGSNQPQHF. The CDR3 DNA follows: TGTGCCAGCAGTTTGGGCAGCAATCAGCCCCAGCATTTT.

The chain combines TRBV18 with TRBJ2-5; possible D gene TRBD2, 5 bases. This CDR3 spans 15 amino acids. The V end was cut by 0 bases, the J end by 1 base, with 9 bases between. In germline, CDR1 is KGHSH, CDR2 LQKENI. The CDR3 sequence is CASSPPSGIQETQYF. As DNA, the CDR3 is TGTGCCAGCTCACCACCATCGGGGATCCAAGAGACCCAGTACTTC.

V usage is TRBV7-9 and J usage is TRBJ1-5; D unclear. The CDR3 runs 15 residues. The V and J ends lost 4 bases and 3 bases respectively, with 13 bases between them. Germline loops: CDR1 SEHNR, CDR2 FQNEAQ (reference sequence). In nucleotides, the CDR3 is TGTGCCAGCAGCTCTCTGAGCGGGGTCAATCAGCCCCAGCATTTT. Translation: CASSSLSGVNQPQHF.

This chain uses TRBV5-4 with TRBJ1-2, with D perhaps TRBD1 (5 bases). Germline CDR1 is SGHNT and CDR2 is YYREEE (reference sequence). This CDR3 region has 15 residues. Trimming took off 0 bases at V and 4 bases at J, with 13 bases between the two ends. CDR3 nucleotides: TGTGCCAGCAGCTTGGTTGGGGCATCAAGCTATGGCTACACCTTC. Amino acids: CASSLVGASSYGYTF.

This sequence joins TRBV28 and TRBJ1-2; 9 nucleotides agree with TRBD1. This CDR3 contains 14 residues. Germline values: CDR1 MDHEN, CDR2 SYDVKM. Germline trimming cut 6 bases from V and 8 bases from J; bases unmatched to any gene: 10. The DNA of the CDR3 is TGTGCCAGCAGACGGGACAGGGAGGTCTGGGGCTACACCTTC. It translates to CASRRDREVWGYTF.